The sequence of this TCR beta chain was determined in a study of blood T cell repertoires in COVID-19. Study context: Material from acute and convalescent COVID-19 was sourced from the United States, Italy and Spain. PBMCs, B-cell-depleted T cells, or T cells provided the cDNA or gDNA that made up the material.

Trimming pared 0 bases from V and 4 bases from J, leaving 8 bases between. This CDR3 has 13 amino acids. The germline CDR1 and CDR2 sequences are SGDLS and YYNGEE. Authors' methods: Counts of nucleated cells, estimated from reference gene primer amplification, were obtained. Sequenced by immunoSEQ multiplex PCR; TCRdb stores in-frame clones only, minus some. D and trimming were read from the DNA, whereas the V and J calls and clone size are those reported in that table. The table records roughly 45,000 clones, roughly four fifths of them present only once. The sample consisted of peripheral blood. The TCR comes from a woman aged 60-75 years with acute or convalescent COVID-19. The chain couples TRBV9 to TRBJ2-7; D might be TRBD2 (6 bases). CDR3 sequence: CASSVEEGYEQYF. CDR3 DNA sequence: TGTGCCAGCAGCGTAGAGGAGGGTTACGAGCAGTACTTC.